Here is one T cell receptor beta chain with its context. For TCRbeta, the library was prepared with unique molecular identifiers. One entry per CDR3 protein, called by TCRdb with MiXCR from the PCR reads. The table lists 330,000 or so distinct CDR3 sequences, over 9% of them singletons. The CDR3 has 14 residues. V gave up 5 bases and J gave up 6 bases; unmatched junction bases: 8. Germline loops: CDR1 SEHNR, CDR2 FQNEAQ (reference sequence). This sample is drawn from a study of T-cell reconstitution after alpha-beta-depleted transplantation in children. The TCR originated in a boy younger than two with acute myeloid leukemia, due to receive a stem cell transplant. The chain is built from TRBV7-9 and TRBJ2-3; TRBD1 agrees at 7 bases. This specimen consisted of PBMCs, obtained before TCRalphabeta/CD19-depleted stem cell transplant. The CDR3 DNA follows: TGTGCCAGCAGCGCCGGGACAGTTTCTGATACGCAGTATTTT. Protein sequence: CASSAGTVSDTQYF.